Below, 5 T cell receptor beta chains from the same sample are listed, as sequenced in a study of blood T cell repertoires in COVID-19. Sequencing used immunoSEQ multiplex PCR; TCRdb keeps in-frame clones, though not all of them. The table shows 200,000 to 300,000 clones, with around 80% occurring only once. The sample was peripheral blood. These receptors all stem from a man in his forties who had recovered from COVID-19.

This chain joins TRBV28 and TRBJ2-1; 13 bases line up with TRBD2. The CDR3 loop spans 15 amino acids. Trimming removed 1 base from V and 10 bases from J; junction bases left unmatched: 4. Germline V gene data show CDR1 as MDHEN and CDR2 as SYDVKM. This CDR3 is CASSLLGLAGREQFF. The CDR3 DNA reads TGTGCCAGCAGTTTATTGGGACTAGCGGGAAGGGAGCAGTTCTTC.

This clone was recorded once. The chain couples TRBV10-1 to TRBJ2-6; 9 nucleotides match TRBD1. The length of the CDR3 is 19 residues. Germline CDR1 WNHNN, CDR2 SYGVQD (reference sequence). The trim removed 6 bases at V and 1 base at J, leaving 13 bases unmatched. CDR3 residues: CASRVPPGQGTSGANVLTF. CDR3 in DNA: TGCGCCAGCAGGGTACCCCCGGGACAGGGTACTTCTGGGGCCAACGTCCTGACTTTC.

V usage is TRBV11-2 and J usage is TRBJ1-4; tentatively, D is TRBD1 (6 bases). This CDR3 comprises 15 residues. The germline V and J ends were trimmed by 6 bases and 0 bases, with 11 bases remaining between them. In germline, CDR1 is SGHAT, CDR2 FQNNGV. The DNA for the CDR3 is TGTGCCAGCAGGTGGGACATCTCAACTAATGAAAAACTGTTTTTT. This translates into CASRWDISTNEKLFF. The complete variable domain, with remaining parts taken from reference TRBV11-2 and TRBJ1-4, reads EAGVAQSPRYKIIEKRQSVAFWCNPISGHATLYWYQQILGQGPKLLIQFQNNGVVDDSQLPKDRFSAERLKGVDSTLKIQPAKLEDSAVYLCASRWDISTNEKLFFGSGTQLSVL.

The chain uses TRBV18 and TRBJ2-4, with a weak D call TRBD1 (5 bases). The CDR3 is made up of 13 amino acids. Germline lookup yields CDR1 KGHSH and CDR2 LQKENI. Trimming left V 2 bases short and J 8 bases short, with 10 bases between. The CDR3 DNA is TGTGCCAGCTCACCAGGGGCGATGGACATTCAGTACTTC. This encodes CASSPGAMDIQYF.

V is TRBV7-8 and J is TRBJ2-3, with D tentatively TRBD2 (6 bases). This CDR3 is 16 amino acids long. CDR1 and CDR2 (germline): SGHVS, FQNEAQ. The V and J ends lost 2 bases and 1 base respectively, with 13 bases between them. CDR3 loop: CASSLLGGVGTDTQYF. CDR3 in DNA: TGTGCCAGCAGCTTATTGGGCGGGGTGGGCACAGATACGCAGTATTTT.